Below are 14 T cell receptor beta chains sequenced from a single sample in a study of blood T cell repertoires in COVID-19. Sequencing was performed with immunoSEQ multiplex PCR; in TCRdb, only in-frame clones are kept and a portion is missing. The sample has around 140,000 clones, 75% to 90% seen once. Material: peripheral blood. These receptors originate from a man aged 45 to 65 who had recovered from COVID-19.

This sequence joins TRBV19 and TRBJ1-2; weak D call: TRBD1 (5 bases). CDR1 is LNHDA, CDR2 SQIVND, per germline (reference sequence). The CDR3 is made up of 14 amino acids. Trimming removed 5 bases at V and 4 bases at J, with 14 bases between. This CDR3 reads CASSPTGEVYGYTF. As DNA, the CDR3 is TGTGCCAGTAGTCCTACAGGTGAAGTCTATGGCTACACCTTC. Based on the CDR3 plus reference TRBV19 and TRBJ1-2, the full variable domain is DGGITQSPKYLFRKEGQNVTLSCEQNLNHDAMYWYRQDPGQGLRLIYYSQIVNDFQKGDIAEGYSVSREKKESFPLTVTSAQKNPTAFYLCASSPTGEVYGYTFGSGTRLTVV.

The gene calls are TRBV4-3 and TRBJ2-2, with a possible D match to TRBD1 (5 bases). The germline CDR1 and CDR2 sequences are LGHNA and YSLEER. The CDR3 spans 19 residues. With 1 base removed from V and 4 bases from J, the gap between germline ends came to 22 bases. CDR3 coding DNA: TGCGCCAGCAGCCAAGGCGATCCCTTGGGGCAGGGTGTCACCGGGGAGCTGTTTTTT. Protein product: CASSQGDPLGQGVTGELFF.

In its sample, this clone was seen a few times. The rearrangement links TRBV4-3 to TRBJ1-4; D might be TRBD1 (5 bases). The germline CDR1 and CDR2 sequences are LGHNA and YSLEER. The CDR3 has 19 amino acids. The V end was cut by 0 bases, the J end by 5 bases, with 22 bases between. The CDR3 DNA reads TGCGCCAGCAGCCAAGATTTGGGGGGTTCTACCTCCCGAAATGAAAAACTGTTTTTT. It specifies CASSQDLGGSTSRNEKLFF.

This clone was picked up one time. V gene TRBV6-5 combines with J gene TRBJ2-1; D perhaps matches TRBD2 (5 bases). CDR3 size: 15 residues. V was cut by 0 bases and J by 2 bases, with 8 bases left in between. In germline, CDR1 is MNHEY, CDR2 SVGAGI. As DNA, the CDR3 is TGTGCCAGCAGTTACTCCCGGGATCCCTACAATGAGCAGTTCTTC. This encodes CASSYSRDPYNEQFF.

V gene TRBV7-2 combines with J gene TRBJ2-3; maybe TRBD1 (6 bases). In germline, CDR1 is SGHTA, CDR2 FQGNSA. V was shortened by 5 bases and J by 8 bases, with 20 bases between the two germline ends. CDR3 size: 15 residues. CDR3 sequence: CASSPLDSKDGTQYF. The DNA for the CDR3 is TGTGCCAGCAGCCCCCTGGACAGCAAGGACGGTACGCAGTATTTT.

This clone has a handful of counts. The chain links TRBV19 to TRBJ1-1; perhaps TRBD1 as D (5 bases). The CDR3 sequence is 11 residues long. Germline V lookup: CDR1 LNHDA, CDR2 SQIVND (reference sequence). The ends were cut back, 7 bases at V and 7 bases at J, with 10 bases in the middle. The CDR3 loop is CASIGGIEAFF. CDR3 nucleotide sequence: TGTGCCAGTATCGGGGGGATTGAAGCTTTCTTT. The full variable domain, in which reference TRBV19 and TRBJ1-1 provide the parts outside the CDR3, is DGGITQSPKYLFRKEGQNVTLSCEQNLNHDAMYWYRQDPGQGLRLIYYSQIVNDFQKGDIAEGYSVSREKKESFPLTVTSAQKNPTAFYLCASIGGIEAFFGQGTRLTVV.

The chain links TRBV7-2 to TRBJ2-3; 9 bases map to TRBD2. V was clipped by 3 bases and J by 3 bases; unmatched bases: 4. Germline V gene sequence: CDR1 SGHTA, CDR2 FQGNSA. CDR3 length: 15 amino acids. CDR3 in DNA: TGTGCCAGCAGCTTGCGGGGGGGATTAACAGATACGCAGTATTTT. Protein product: CASSLRGGLTDTQYF.

This clone was found once. V is TRBV6-4 and J is TRBJ2-1, with TRBD1 as a possible D gene (5 bases). The CDR3 contains 15 residues. Germline V CDR1 and CDR2: MRHNA, SNTAGT. The V end lost 5 bases, the J end lost 8 bases, and 19 bases lay between the germline ends. CDR3 loop: CASSQGQNPEDEQFF. The CDR3 region has the DNA TGTGCCAGCAGTCAGGGTCAGAACCCCGAGGATGAGCAGTTCTTC.

This sequence joins TRBV6-2 or TRBV6-3 and TRBJ2-3; TRBD1 matches at 8 bases. V was pared by 2 bases and J by 2 bases, with 3 bases of the junction left unmatched. Germline V lookup: CDR1 MNHEY, CDR2 SVGEGT. This CDR3 has 15 residues. The CDR3 DNA reads TGTGCCAGCAGTTACCCTCAGGGGGCCACAGATACGCAGTATTTT. This sequence encodes CASSYPQGATDTQYF.

The chain employs TRBV7-6 and TRBJ2-2; no clear D gene. The CDR3 is made up of 16 amino acids. Germline values: CDR1 SGHVS, CDR2 FNYEAQ. Trimming took off 5 bases at V and 3 bases at J, with 16 bases between the two ends. The CDR3, as DNA: TGTGCCAGCAGCCTACTGGCACTACACCACACCGGGGAGCTGTTTTTT. This gives the protein CASSLLALHHTGELFF.

Points on this clone: Different DNA sequences within this sample yield the same CDR3. The V call is TRBV7-2, the J call TRBJ1-2, with 9 nucleotides matching TRBD1. The germline gives CDR1 SGHTA, CDR2 FQGNSA. The CDR3 has 13 residues. The V segment lost 3 bases and the J segment 6 bases; nucleotides outside the gene matches: 2. The CDR3 reads CASSFDRGDGYTF. The DNA of the CDR3 is TGTGCCAGCAGCTTCGACAGGGGGGATGGCTACACCTTC.

V and J are TRBV5-1 and TRBJ2-3, with 10 bases that match TRBD2. The CDR3 has 16 residues. Germline V lookup: CDR1 SGHRS, CDR2 YFSETQ. With V trimmed by 4 bases and J by 6 bases, 11 bases remained unmatched. CDR3 bases: TGCGCCAGCAGCCACACTAGCGGGGCTGGGGGGGATACGCAGTATTTT. This translates into CASSHTSGAGGDTQYF.

V and J are TRBV27 and TRBJ1-2; possible D gene TRBD1, 5 bases. The V end lost 3 bases, the J end lost 8 bases, and 19 bases lay between the germline ends. The CDR3 covers 15 residues. Germline assignment: CDR1 MNHEY and CDR2 SMNVEV (reference sequence). CDR3 coding DNA: TGTGCCAGCAGTTTCAGGTCCCAAAGGGGAGGAGGCTACACCTTC. It is translated as CASSFRSQRGGGYTF.

This chain links TRBV2 with TRBJ2-3, with TRBD1 identical over 8 bases. CDR1 and CDR2 (germline): SNHLY, FYNNEI. The CDR3 sequence is 14 residues long. V lost 7 bases, J lost 5 bases, and 8 bases stayed unmatched. DNA of the CDR3: TGTGCCAGCATCGGACAGGGAGGTGGAGATACGCAGTATTTT. It is translated as CASIGQGGGDTQYF.